The clone carrying this T cell receptor beta chain was found many times. Each CDR3 protein gets one entry after TCRdb re-called the RT-PCR reads with MiXCR. This table holds about 700,000 distinct CDR3 sequences, 14% found once. CDR1 and CDR2 from the germline V gene are ENHRY and SYGVKD. The ends were cut back, 7 bases at V and 3 bases at J, with 10 bases in the middle. There are 13 residues in the CDR3. The sequence derives from a female donor in good health, serving as a healthy control. The chain combines TRBV10-3 with TRBJ1-5, with a tentative D call TRBD1 (6 bases). Material for sequencing was memory CD4+ T cells from blood. The CDR3 spells CAITGDSNQPQHF. DNA of the CDR3: TGTGCCATCACAGGGGATTCCAATCAGCCCCAGCATTTT.